The present entry profiles one TCR beta chain with its context. This clonotype was found a few times. Its antigen is still unknown. Per-base qualities were not stored, and no clone one base away is much larger. This specimen comes from a study of identical twins (dated by TCRdb to 2016 to 2017). For context, the study as a whole: The study deep-sequenced TCR alpha and beta repertoires from monozygotic twins, unrelated adults of various ages and cord blood to test whether fetal clonotypes persist. To rule out contamination, the twin experiments were replicated at different times with different library preparation protocols. Paper-wide results and their limitations: Out-of-frame TCR alpha sequences shared between twins showed an excess of low generation-probability sequences compared with coincidental sharing between unrelated individuals. Conclusions relied on cross-sectional statistical analysis, since the same donors could not be followed over many years. Abundant cord blood beta clonotypes had fewer insertions, young adult naive repertoires showed a similar but weaker trend, and memory repertoires showed no such trend. In monozygotic twins, recombination models systematically underestimated out-of-frame TCR alpha sharing, but the models matched the sharing seen between unrelated individuals. In beta out-of-frame sequences, excess twin sharing was weaker, because having fewer shared sequences lowered the signal-to-noise ratio. Invariant T cells such as MAIT and iNKT could partly confound zero-insertion analyses, although diverse VJ usage argued against such confounding for most clonotypes.

Every donor was a healthy Caucasian. Three pairs of female monozygotic twins, all aged about 18 to 30 years, were included in the twin cohort. The RNA used for TCR libraries was isolated from peripheral blood mononuclear cells. Library prep was done by 5' RACE. Sequencing was carried out with an Illumina HiSeq 2000. A universal primer binding site was added through template switching, and the final cDNA carried a unique molecular identifier so that TCR cDNA molecules could be counted accurately. First-strand cDNA for TCR alpha and beta chains was synthesized from specific primers in the conserved constant-segment region. To control for contamination, each cDNA library was double barcoded with a SMART-Mk sample barcode plus Illumina barcodes. TruSeq adapter sequences, together with Illumina sample barcodes, were added in two successive PCR steps. TCR alpha and beta cDNA libraries were sequenced on the Illumina HiSeq platform with custom primers. Concerning the study's data processing: MiGEC processed the raw reads to extract unique molecular identifiers, while MiXCR was used to determine the CDR3 positions. Recombination models were inferred per individual with the repgenHMM and IGoR tools using an EM algorithm. Shared clonotype analysis was performed with the tcR package in R, normalizing sharing by the product of cloneset sizes. To study raw recombination without the effects of thymic and clonal selection, out-of-frame nonproductive sequences were analyzed. The public reads were quality trimmed at Q25 with fastp and then assembled into clones with MiXCR by TCRdb, keeping productive beta chains. Identical CDR3 protein sequences are pooled into one entry, listed with their most common genes and DNA. The V and J calls here are based on TCRdb, not the publication. The sample data list about 900,000 distinct CDR3 sequences, and 9% to 15% of these were observed just once. The ten largest clones add up to around 1.5% of the sample.

Germline trimming: 4 bases from V, 5 bases from J; junction bases outside gene matches: 4. The CDR3 goes from the cysteine to the phenylalanine over 16 residues. The read is trimmed to its CDR3 DNA, 48 bases read in frame from base 1. According to the germline V gene (reference sequence), CDR1 reads SSHAT and CDR2 reads FNYEAQ. This sample also belongs to another study, concerning yellow fever vaccine responses in identical twins. As that second study puts it: According to the authors, the vaccine-induced T cell response in identical twins seemed to be partly convergent and partly specific to each individual. In the study, vaccine-responding T cell clones were precisely tracked in identical twins.

The rearrangement combines TRBV7-7 with TRBJ2-1; 14 central nucleotides agree with TRBD2. The receptor comes from a woman aged 18-29 years in good health. The sequenced sample was PBMCs. At the DNA level, the sequence is TGTGCCAGCAGCTCGGGACTAGCGGGAGCGGACAATGAGCAGTTCTTC. Translated, this is CASSSGLAGADNEQFF.